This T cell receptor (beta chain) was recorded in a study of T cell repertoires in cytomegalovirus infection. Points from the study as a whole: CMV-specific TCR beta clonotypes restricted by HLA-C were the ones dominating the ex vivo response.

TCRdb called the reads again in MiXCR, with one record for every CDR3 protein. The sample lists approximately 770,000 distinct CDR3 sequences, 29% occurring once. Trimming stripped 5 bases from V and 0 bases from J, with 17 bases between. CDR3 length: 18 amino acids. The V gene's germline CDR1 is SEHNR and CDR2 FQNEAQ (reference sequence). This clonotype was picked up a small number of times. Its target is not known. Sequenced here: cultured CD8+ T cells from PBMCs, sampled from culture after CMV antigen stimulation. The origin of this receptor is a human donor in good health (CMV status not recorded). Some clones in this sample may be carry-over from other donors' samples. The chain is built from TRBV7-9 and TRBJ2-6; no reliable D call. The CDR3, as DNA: TGTGCCAGCAGCAATTCGGACGGACGAAGCTCTGGGGCCAACGTCCTGACTTTC. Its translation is CASSNSDGRSSGANVLTF.